Listed here are 23 T cell receptor beta chains from one sample, sequenced in a study of T-cell memory formation after mild COVID-19. TCRdb re-called the 5' RACE reads with MiXCR, one entry per CDR3 protein. The repertoire has about 400,000 distinct CDR3 sequences, about a sixth of them found once; the top ten carry around a fifth. Sequenced: PBMCs or a T cell subset sorted from them (not recorded which). The receptors shown here come from a man between 18 and 29 years old who had mild COVID-19 (a few samples of this study predate the infection). Cell type and time point are not known.

This chain uses TRBV7-9 with TRBJ2-2; TRBD2 agrees at 8 bases. The germline gives CDR1 SEHNR, CDR2 FQNEAQ (reference sequence). J was trimmed by 5 bases and V by 5 bases; bases with no gene match: 7. The CDR3 is made up of 15 amino acids. This CDR3 reads CASSPPGGETGELFF. The CDR3 DNA reads TGTGCCAGCAGCCCCCCCGGGGGGGAGACCGGGGAGCTGTTTTTT.

The chain uses TRBV7-9 and TRBJ2-5; D might be TRBD2 (5 bases). The germline V gene encodes CDR1 SEHNR and CDR2 FQNEAQ (reference sequence). V lost 4 bases and J lost 5, with 14 bases in between. CDR3 length: 14 amino acids. DNA for the CDR3: TGTGCCAGCAGCTGGATAGCGCTCGCGGAGACCCAGTACTTC. Translated, it gives CASSWIALAETQYF. The variable domain in full, completed from reference TRBV7-9 and TRBJ2-5, reads DTGVSQNPRHKITKRGQNVTFRCDPISEHNRLYWYRQTLGQGPEFLTYFQNEAQLEKSRLLSDRFSAERPKGSFSTLEIQRTEQGDSAMYLCASSWIALAETQYFGPGTRLLVL.

This clonotype was observed a handful of times. V usage is TRBV6-2 or TRBV6-3 and J usage is TRBJ2-3; maybe TRBD1 (5 bases). V was cut by 6 bases and J by 5 bases, with 15 bases left in between. The CDR3 consists of 14 residues. CDR1 is MNHEY, CDR2 SVGEGT, per germline. CDR3 nucleotide sequence: TGTGCCAGCAGGCCAGGGATGCAAGGAGATACGCAGTATTTT. Encoded protein: CASRPGMQGDTQYF.

This clonotype occurred a few times. As DNA, the CDR3 is TGCGCCAGCAGCCAGGACACTAGCGGGGGGCACAATGAGCAGTTCTTC. Protein: CASSQDTSGGHNEQFF. The chain is built from TRBV4-3 and TRBJ2-1, with TRBD2 identical over 12 bases. There are 16 residues in the CDR3. V lost 3 bases to trimming and J lost 5 bases; unmatched junction nucleotides: 5. Germline V gives CDR1 LGHNA, CDR2 YSLEER.

This clonotype was picked up a small number of times. V and J are TRBV12-3 or TRBV12-4 and TRBJ2-2; D is undetermined. V was trimmed by 4 bases and J by 4 bases, leaving 7 bases between them. There are 13 residues in the CDR3. The CDR3 bases are TGTGCCAGCAGTTCAACAGCCACCGGGGAGCTGTTTTTT. Protein sequence: CASSSTATGELFF.

The V and J genes are TRBV20-1 and TRBJ1-3; no reliable D call. V shed 4 bases and J shed 6 bases, with 13 bases lying between them. Germline loops: CDR1 DFQATT, CDR2 SNEGSKA (reference sequence). There are 13 residues in the CDR3. The DNA of the CDR3 is TGCAGTGCTAAGGGTCCTACCCTAAACACCATATATTTT. Translating it yields CSAKGPTLNTIYF.

The J gene is TRBJ1-1, the V gene TRBV5-1; D unclear. The CDR3 contains 13 residues. The germline V gene has CDR1 SGHRS and CDR2 YFSETQ. The V gene lost 2 bases and the J gene lost 4 bases, with 9 bases spanning the gap. This chain's CDR3 is CASSFAQSTEAFF. The CDR3 DNA reads TGCGCCAGCAGCTTTGCTCAGAGCACTGAAGCTTTCTTT.

Concerning this clonotype: A much more abundant neighbour one base away suggests this may be a read error. The rearrangement joins TRBV20-1 to TRBJ2-7; D is unclear. Germline V gives CDR1 DFQATT, CDR2 SNEGSKA (reference sequence). This CDR3 has 12 residues. CDR3 nucleotide sequence: TGCAGTCCTAGAGATAACAACTACGAGCAGTACGTC. Amino acids: CSPRDNNYEQYV.

The gene calls are TRBV29-1 and TRBJ2-3; D remains unclear. The CDR3 is 14 residues long. Trimming stripped 8 bases from V and 0 bases from J, with 15 bases between. Germline loops: CDR1 SQVTM, CDR2 ANQGSEA. The CDR3 DNA follows: TGCAGCACGGAGACAAGCGCTAGCACAGATACGCAGTATTTT. Residues: CSTETSASTDTQYF.

This clonotype was seen more than once but under ten times. This sequence joins TRBV4-1 and TRBJ2-3; 8 bases are shared with TRBD1. J lost 2 bases, V lost 4 bases, and 8 bases had no gene match. The germline V gene has CDR1 MGHRA and CDR2 YSYEKL. The CDR3 totals 16 residues. The CDR3, as DNA: TGCGCCAGCAGCCTAAGGACAGGGACGACCACAGATACGCAGTATTTT. Its protein is CASSLRTGTTTDTQYF.

This clonotype was recorded a few times. The genes are TRBV7-3 and TRBJ2-7; 11 bases match TRBD1. CDR1 is SGHTA and CDR2 is FQGTGA in the germline V gene. CDR3 length: 15 amino acids. The junction had 3 bases not matched to a gene; V was cut back by 2 bases and J by 3 bases. CDR3 sequence (DNA): TGTGCCAGCAGCTTAGGGGACAGGGGGATCTACGAGCAGTACTTC. It yields the protein CASSLGDRGIYEQYF.

J is TRBJ1-1 and V is TRBV5-6, with D perhaps matching TRBD1 (6 bases). CDR1 and CDR2 (germline): SGHDT, YYEEEE. V was trimmed by 1 base and J by 5 bases, leaving 18 bases between them. The CDR3 runs 16 residues. The CDR3 nucleotides read TGTGCCAGCAGCTTGATTTCCAGGGGAATTCGGACTGAAGCTTTCTTT. Its protein product is CASSLISRGIRTEAFF.

This clonotype appeared once. The V call is TRBV5-4, the J call TRBJ2-5; the D gene is possibly TRBD1 (5 bases). V lost 0 bases and J lost 5, with 20 bases in between. CDR1 is SGHNT, CDR2 YYREEE, per germline (reference sequence). This CDR3 contains 17 residues. The DNA for the CDR3 is TGTGCCAGCAGCTTGGTTGATCGGACACCGGGCGAGGAGACCCAGTACTTC. As protein: CASSLVDRTPGEETQYF. The full variable domain, rest sourced from reference TRBV5-4 and TRBJ2-5, is ETGVTQSPTHLIKTRGQQVTLRCSSQSGHNTVSWYQQALGQGPQFIFQYYREEENGRGNFPPRFSGLQFPNYSSELNVNALELDDSALYLCASSLVDRTPGEETQYFGPGTRLLVL.

This clonotype has a handful of counts. The chain employs TRBV20-1 and TRBJ2-3; D may match TRBD1 or TRBD2 (5 bases each). The CDR3 has 15 amino acids. From germline, CDR1 is DFQATT and CDR2 SNEGSKA (reference sequence). Trimming removed 0 bases from V and 2 bases from J, with 12 bases in between. The CDR3 DNA reads as TGCAGTGCTAGAGAATGGGACGGTTACACAGATACGCAGTATTTT. It encodes CSAREWDGYTDTQYF.

The count of this clonotype is one. The J gene is TRBJ1-5, the V gene TRBV12-3 or TRBV12-4; D uncertain. V was trimmed by 7 bases and J by 4 bases, leaving 11 bases between them. This CDR3 spans 13 amino acids. CDR3 in amino acids: CASTQDKNQPQHF. The CDR3 nucleotides read TGTGCCAGCACCCAAGACAAGAATCAGCCCCAGCATTTT.

Here the CDR3 reads CSPRWGGRDTQYF. CDR3 nucleotide sequence: TGCAGCCCAAGGTGGGGGGGAAGAGATACGCAGTATTTT. The chain recombines TRBV20-1 with TRBJ2-3; 7 bases are a match to TRBD2. Germline CDR1 reads DFQATT; CDR2 reads SNEGSKA (reference sequence). The CDR3 sequence is 13 residues long.

This clonotype showed up just a few times. The V call is TRBV2, the J call TRBJ2-1; D remains unclear. The CDR3 length is 12 residues. V lost 6 bases, J lost 8 bases, and 11 bases lay in between. CDR1 and CDR2 from the germline V gene are SNHLY and FYNNEI. CDR3 loop: CASRGSLDEQFF. Here the CDR3 DNA reads TGTGCCAGCAGAGGGTCTCTGGATGAGCAGTTCTTC.

This chain joins TRBV6-5 and TRBJ1-5; D possibly corresponds to TRBD1 (6 bases). Germline V CDR1 and CDR2: MNHEY, SVGAGI. The CDR3 runs to 14 residues. The germline V and J ends were trimmed by 6 bases and 8 bases, with 17 bases remaining between them. CDR3 sequence (DNA): TGTGCCAGCAGCAAGACAGGCGCCGGAAAGCCCCAGCATTTT. It encodes CASSKTGAGKPQHF.

The chain combines TRBV5-1 with TRBJ2-5, with D perhaps TRBD2 (5 bases). This CDR3 is 13 amino acids long. Germline CDR1 is SGHRS and CDR2 is YFSETQ. Trimming removed 0 bases at V and 8 bases at J, with 11 bases between. The CDR3: CASSLESSGTQYF. As DNA, the CDR3 is TGCGCCAGCAGCTTGGAGTCGTCGGGAACCCAGTACTTC.

The V and J genes are TRBV7-9 and TRBJ2-3; a possible D gene is TRBD2 (6 bases). Deletions cut 6 bases from V and 0 bases from J, with 13 bases between. The CDR3 runs 15 residues. Germline CDR1 SEHNR, CDR2 FQNEAQ (reference sequence). The CDR3 reads CASRGRRASTDTQYF. The CDR3 DNA reads TGTGCCAGCAGGGGGAGGCGCGCTAGCACAGATACGCAGTATTTT.

In its sample, this clonotype was seen a few times. The genes are TRBV7-2 and TRBJ1-5, with 7 positions matching TRBD1. The J segment lost 6 bases and the V segment lost 1 base, leaving 3 bases of the junction unmatched. Per germline, CDR1 SGHTA and CDR2 FQGNSA. The CDR3 is made up of 14 amino acids. CDR3 DNA sequence: TGTGCCAGCAGCTTAGGACAGGGAATTCAGCCCCAGCATTTT. This encodes CASSLGQGIQPQHF.

This clonotype was seen a single time. The CDR3 DNA reads TGTGCCAGCAGTGTATCCACCACTGGAAAACTGTTTTTT. This codes for CASSVSTTGKLFF. The chain links TRBV2 to TRBJ1-4; D is uncertain. V gave up 4 bases and J gave up 10 bases, with 13 bases separating them. This CDR3 contains 13 residues. Germline V lookup: CDR1 SNHLY, CDR2 FYNNEI.

This clonotype appeared a few times. The genes are TRBV7-2 and TRBJ2-7; 9 nucleotides agree with TRBD1. The ends lost 4 bases at V and 3 bases at J; junction bases unmatched: 13. Per the germline V gene, CDR1 is SGHTA and CDR2 is FQGNSA. The CDR3 loop spans 17 amino acids. The CDR3 is CASSSRPLGTGIYEQYV. The CDR3, as DNA: TGTGCCAGCAGCTCCCGACCCCTCGGGACAGGGATCTACGAGCAGTACGTC.